Following are 13 T cell receptor beta chains from one sample sequenced in a study of technical replicates of blood from a handful of donors. The repertoire was sequenced with immunoSEQ multiplex PCR; TCRdb's copy has only in-frame clones and lacks some. The sample yields tens of thousands of clones, just under 95% seen once. The source material was PBMCs. The receptors shown here come from a human donor in good health. Some clones in this sample may be carry-over from other donors' samples.

The chain couples TRBV7-8 to TRBJ1-3, with D possibly matching TRBD1 (5 bases). CDR3 length: 16 amino acids. CDR1 SGHVS and CDR2 FQNEAQ come from the germline V gene. V was cut by 2 bases and J by 3 bases, with 14 bases left in between. The CDR3: CASSLIVGGFGNTIYF. CDR3 sequence (DNA): TGTGCCAGCAGCTTAATCGTCGGGGGGTTTGGAAACACCATATATTTT.

The V call is TRBV7-9, the J call TRBJ2-1, with 10 bases aligning to TRBD1. The germline CDR1 and CDR2 sequences are SEHNR and FQNEAQ (reference sequence). The CDR3 has 14 amino acids. The junction had 5 bases not matched to a gene; V was cut back by 1 base and J by 11 bases. The CDR3 DNA reads as TGTGCCAGCAGCTTAGAGGGACAGGGGACCAAGCAGTTCTTC. This sequence encodes CASSLEGQGTKQFF.

CDR3 coding DNA: TGTGCCAGCAGCTTGTTAACAGATACGCAGTATTTT. This translates into CASSLLTDTQYF. The chain has TRBV5-5 and TRBJ2-3, with unresolved D. CDR1 is SGHKS and CDR2 is YYEKEE in the germline V gene (reference sequence). The germline V and J ends were trimmed by 1 base and 3 bases, with 3 bases remaining between them. The CDR3 runs to 12 residues.

This chain joins TRBV5-1 and TRBJ1-3, with unresolved D. Germline loops: CDR1 SGHRS, CDR2 YFSETQ. V lost 0 bases and J lost 4, with 8 bases in between. CDR3 length: 14 amino acids. The CDR3 sequence is CASSLGSPGNTIYF. CDR3 sequence (DNA): TGCGCCAGCAGCTTGGGCAGTCCGGGAAACACCATATATTTT.

CDR3 sequence reads: CASSLVTGGLETQYF. The DNA of the CDR3 is TGTGCCAGCAGCTTAGTTACGGGAGGCCTAGAGACCCAGTACTTC. This chain connects TRBV7-9 to TRBJ2-5; TRBD2 agrees at 7 bases. The V gene end was trimmed by 1 base and the J gene end by 4 bases; junction bases not matched to a gene: 6. CDR3 length: 15 residues. The germline V gene has CDR1 SEHNR and CDR2 FQNEAQ (reference sequence).

The chain employs TRBV7-2 and TRBJ2-5; D is perhaps TRBD2 (6 bases). The CDR3 contains 17 residues. V lost 5 bases and J 2 bases, leaving 21 bases between the germline ends. Germline V gene data show CDR1 as SGHTA and CDR2 as FQGNSA. CDR3 in DNA: TGTGCCAGCAGCCGGACCCGTAGCGGAGGGGTACAAGAGACCCAGTACTTC. It yields the protein CASSRTRSGGVQETQYF. The full variable domain, its missing parts supplied by reference TRBV7-2 and TRBJ2-5, is GAGVSQSPSNKVTEKGKDVELRCDPISGHTALYWYRQSLGQGLEFLIYFQGNSAPDKSGLPSDRFSAERTGGSVSTLTIQRTQQEDSAVYLCASSRTRSGGVQETQYFGPGTRLLVL.

CDR3 region: CASSMNSPDTQYF. The CDR3 bases are TGTGCCAGCAGTATGAATAGCCCAGATACGCAGTATTTT. The chain combines TRBV6-6 with TRBJ2-3; D gene unclear. The CDR3 covers 13 residues. Trimming removed 5 bases at V and 4 bases at J, with 10 bases between. Germline V gene sequence: CDR1 MNHNY, CDR2 SVGAGI (reference sequence).

V usage is TRBV6-4 and J usage is TRBJ2-3; TRBD1 aligns across 8 bases. V lost 6 bases and J lost 2; bases outside the gene matches: 4. The CDR3 length is 14 residues. Germline V gives CDR1 MRHNA, CDR2 SNTAGT. For the CDR3, the DNA is TGTGCCAGCAGAGGACAGGGATCCACAGATACGCAGTATTTT. This codes for CASRGQGSTDTQYF.

This chain uses TRBV7-2 with TRBJ2-3, with TRBD2 identical over 8 bases. With 0 bases clipped from V and 4 bases from J, the junction kept 9 bases outside the gene matches. There are 17 residues in the CDR3. Per germline, CDR1 SGHTA and CDR2 FQGNSA. For the CDR3, the DNA is TGTGCCAGCAGCTTAGCGCCCGGGAGGGACGCAGCAGATACGCAGTATTTT. Translating it yields CASSLAPGRDAADTQYF.

The chain combines TRBV5-6 with TRBJ2-7, with a possible D match to TRBD1 (5 bases). V was shortened by 0 bases and J by 4 bases, with 20 bases between the two germline ends. The CDR3 has 17 residues. Germline V CDR1 and CDR2: SGHDT, YYEEEE. The CDR3 protein is CASSLGHLGQGWYEQYF. As DNA, the CDR3 is TGTGCCAGCAGCTTGGGCCATTTGGGGCAGGGATGGTACGAGCAGTACTTC.

This clone was observed a few times. The rearrangement uses TRBV5-1 and TRBJ2-7; possible D gene TRBD1, 5 bases. The CDR3 extends over 13 amino acids. Germline V gene lookup returns CDR1 SGHRS and CDR2 YFSETQ. The V end was cut by 3 bases, the J end by 3 bases, with 10 bases between. The CDR3 sequence: CASSSRQNYEQYF. The DNA for the CDR3 is TGCGCCAGCAGCTCACGACAGAACTACGAGCAGTACTTC.

The chain couples TRBV7-9 to TRBJ2-7; 7 nucleotides line up with TRBD1. Trimming cost V 7 bases and J 0 bases; bases outside gene matches: 3. The CDR3 is 13 amino acids. The germline CDR1 and CDR2 sequences are SEHNR and FQNEAQ (reference sequence). CDR3 in amino acids: CASTQGDSYEQYF. The CDR3 coding sequence is TGTGCCAGCACCCAGGGGGACTCCTACGAGCAGTACTTC.

This clone was picked up one time. J is TRBJ2-3 and V is TRBV27; 9 bases are shared with TRBD2. CDR1 is MNHEY and CDR2 is SMNVEV in the germline V gene (reference sequence). CDR3 length: 16 amino acids. V lost 0 bases, J lost 2 bases, and 3 bases stayed unmatched. In DNA form, the CDR3 reads TGTGCCAGCAGTTTATCGCTAGCGGGACCCACAGATACGCAGTATTTT. Protein: CASSLSLAGPTDTQYF.